This T cell receptor (beta chain) was retrieved from a study of shared clonotypes between healthy human individuals. This table comes from immunoSEQ multiplex PCR, and its TCRdb copy is limited to in-frame clones, with some not included. The sample includes a few hundred thousand clones, approximately 80% of them seen just once. In its sample, this clone was seen once. Donors, healthy HIV-negative adults, lacked recent acute infections or vaccinations. Sequences were obtained from PBMCs. The clonotype originates from a woman in her thirties or forties in good health. Some clones in this sample may be carry-over from other donors' samples.

The CDR3 coding sequence is TGTGCCACCAGCAGAGACGAGACCTTGAACACTGAAGCTTTCTTT. Its translation is CATSRDETLNTEAFF. This chain joins TRBV15 and TRBJ1-1; D gene ambiguous. The V gene's germline CDR1 is LNHNV and CDR2 YYDKDF (reference sequence). Between the trimmed V and J ends, which lost 0 bases and 0 bases, there was a span of 8 bases. The CDR3 has 15 residues.